Following are 32 T cell receptor beta chains from one sample sequenced in a study of shared T cell receptors in the human thymus. Method: immunoSEQ multiplex PCR; TCRdb's copy keeps in-frame clones and lacks some. The sample holds 500,000 to 550,000 clones, approximately 80% seen once. A further study also used this sample, focusing on human thymus T cells.

Material: thymocytes. These receptors were collected from a boy younger than two with a congenital heart defect.

DNA of the CDR3: TGTGCCAGCAGCTTAGGGGTGGGGAGGGCGACAGATACGCAGTATTTT. Translation gives CASSLGVGRATDTQYF. The chain is built from TRBV11-2 and TRBJ2-3, with 7 nucleotides matching TRBD2. With 1 base clipped from V and 3 bases from J, the junction kept 7 bases outside the gene matches. CDR1 and CDR2 (germline): SGHAT, FQNNGV. This CDR3 has 16 residues.

The chain is built from TRBV7-9 and TRBJ1-2, with D perhaps TRBD1 (5 bases). There are 14 residues in the CDR3. Trimming pared 1 base from V and 2 bases from J, leaving 8 bases between. The germline V gene encodes CDR1 SEHNR and CDR2 FQNEAQ (reference sequence). The CDR3 nucleotides are TGTGCCAGCAGCTTAGTGGCAGGGAACTATGGCTACACCTTC. Protein: CASSLVAGNYGYTF.

Turning to this clone: Its ends do not fully match the called genes, so a read error is possible. The V and J genes are TRBV27 and TRBJ2-7; 7 bases match TRBD1. The CDR3 runs to 14 residues. Germline values: CDR1 MNHEY, CDR2 SMNVEV (reference sequence). CDR3 coding DNA: TGTGCCAGCGGTTTCCAGGGACAGACCTACGAGCAGTACTTC. Residues: CASGFQGQTYEQYF.

V usage is TRBV5-4 and J usage is TRBJ2-7, with 7 bases identical to TRBD1. V gave up 0 bases and J gave up 2 bases; unmatched junction bases: 2. This CDR3 contains 14 residues. The germline CDR1 and CDR2 sequences are SGHNT and YYREEE (reference sequence). CDR3 sequence reads: CASSLGDSTYEQYF. The CDR3 DNA reads TGTGCCAGCAGCTTGGGGGACAGTACCTACGAGCAGTACTTC.

This clone was counted a few times. V and J are TRBV12-5 and TRBJ2-1; 8 bases align to TRBD1. This CDR3 contains 15 residues. J was trimmed by 10 bases and V by 1 base; bases with no gene match: 9. Germline V gene sequence: CDR1 LGHNT, CDR2 FRNRAP. The CDR3 loop is CASGLDGQGGGEQFF. In DNA, the CDR3 is TGTGCTAGTGGTTTGGACGGACAGGGAGGAGGCGAGCAGTTCTTC. The whole variable domain, filled in from reference TRBV12-5 and TRBJ2-1, reads DARVTQTPRHKVTEMGQEVTMRCQPILGHNTVFWYRQTMMQGLELLAYFRNRAPLDDSGMPKDRFSAEMPDATLATLKIQPSEPRDSAVYFCASGLDGQGGGEQFFGPGTRLTVL.

CDR3 in amino acids: CASSLQGYNEQFF. CDR3 DNA: TGTGCCAGCAGCCTACAGGGCTACAATGAGCAGTTCTTC. The genes are TRBV6-5 and TRBJ2-1, with D possibly being TRBD1 (6 bases). This CDR3 has 13 amino acids. The V gene's germline CDR1 is MNHEY and CDR2 SVGAGI. V was trimmed by 6 bases and J by 3 bases, leaving 9 bases between them.

On this clone itself: In the same sample, other DNA sequences code for this CDR3. V is TRBV20-1 and J is TRBJ1-1, with unresolved D. The CDR3 has 11 amino acids. CDR1 DFQATT and CDR2 SNEGSKA come from the germline V gene (reference sequence). V shed 3 bases and J shed 3 bases, with 5 bases lying between them. The CDR3: CSARRDTEAFF. The CDR3 DNA is TGCAGTGCTAGGAGGGACACTGAAGCTTTCTTT.

The chain combines TRBV6-5 with TRBJ2-7, with D possibly being TRBD2 (6 bases). Germline CDR1 MNHEY, CDR2 SVGAGI. V lost 10 bases and J 5 bases, leaving 15 bases between the germline ends. CDR3 length: 12 amino acids. This CDR3 reads CATTGVSHEQYF. CDR3 nucleotides: TGTGCCACCACGGGGGTCTCTCACGAGCAGTACTTC.

CDR3 region: CSVALGPSEQYF. The CDR3 coding sequence is TGCAGCGTTGCACTAGGCCCCTCCGAGCAGTACTTC. The V and J genes are TRBV29-1 and TRBJ2-7; D is possibly TRBD2 (5 bases). V lost 4 bases and J lost 6, with 13 bases in between. Germline-derived CDR1 and CDR2 are SQVTM and ANQGSEA. The CDR3 runs 12 residues.

The V gene is TRBV6-5, the J gene TRBJ1-1; TRBD1 matches 9 bases. This CDR3 contains 14 residues. The J segment lost 5 bases and the V segment lost 8 bases, leaving 9 bases of the junction unmatched. Germline CDR1 MNHEY, CDR2 SVGAGI. The chain's CDR3 is CASGPDRGRTEAFF. CDR3 nucleotides: TGTGCCAGCGGACCGGACAGGGGAAGAACTGAAGCTTTCTTT.

The V call is TRBV5-4, the J call TRBJ2-7; maybe TRBD2 (6 bases). Germline CDR1 is SGHNT and CDR2 is YYREEE (reference sequence). Trimming removed 5 bases from V and 2 bases from J, with 29 bases in between. The CDR3 length is 19 residues. The DNA for the CDR3 is TGTGCCAGCAGTGTGACTAGTCGGGATCCTCCCTTCGGTACCTACGAGCAGTACTTC. Translation: CASSVTSRDPPFGTYEQYF.

This clone was observed a few times. This chain joins TRBV7-2 and TRBJ1-6, with 7 bases matching TRBD1. Germline V gene data show CDR1 as SGHTA and CDR2 as FQGNSA. The length of the CDR3 is 16 residues. With V trimmed by 4 bases and J by 10 bases, 13 bases remained unmatched. The CDR3 reads CASSSRATGFLSPLHF. The CDR3 DNA sequence: TGTGCCAGCAGCTCTAGGGCGACAGGGTTCTTATCACCCCTCCACTTT.

Notes on this clone: Other DNA sequences in the same sample also yield this CDR3. The chain links TRBV19 to TRBJ2-7, with a weak D call TRBD1 (6 bases). V lost 5 bases and J 1 base, leaving 12 bases between the germline ends. The germline V gene has CDR1 LNHDA and CDR2 SQIVND (reference sequence). The CDR3 contains 14 residues. The CDR3 nucleotides read TGTGCCAGTAGTCTGGGGACACCTTCCTACGAGCAGTACTTC. Translated, it gives CASSLGTPSYEQYF. Variable domain in full (rest from reference TRBV19 and TRBJ2-7): DGGITQSPKYLFRKEGQNVTLSCEQNLNHDAMYWYRQDPGQGLRLIYYSQIVNDFQKGDIAEGYSVSREKKESFPLTVTSAQKNPTAFYLCASSLGTPSYEQYFGPGTRLTVT.

V and J are TRBV4-1 and TRBJ2-7; 7 bases are a match to TRBD2. CDR3 length: 15 amino acids. Looked up from germline, CDR1 is MGHRA and CDR2 is YSYEKL. The V gene end was trimmed by 0 bases and the J gene end by 9 bases; junction bases not matched to a gene: 11. The CDR3 sequence: CASSQDGGSKKRQYF. DNA for the CDR3: TGCGCCAGCAGCCAAGATGGCGGGAGTAAAAAGAGGCAGTACTTC.

In the case of this clone: This specimen includes other DNA sequences encoding the same CDR3. The chain uses TRBV25-1 and TRBJ1-2; D gene uncertain. The CDR3 is made up of 13 amino acids. The V and J ends lost 1 base and 1 base respectively, with 4 bases between them. Looked up from germline, CDR1 is MGHDK and CDR2 is SYGVNS. CDR3 DNA sequence: TGTGCCAGCAGTGAATCCCATAACTATGGCTACACCTTC. Encoded protein: CASSESHNYGYTF.

This rearrangement joins TRBV11-2 to TRBJ2-6; 9 positions match TRBD1. Per the germline V gene, CDR1 is SGHAT and CDR2 is FQNNGV. The V segment lost 3 bases and the J segment 1 base; nucleotides outside the gene matches: 7. The CDR3 spans 18 residues. CDR3 sequence (DNA): TGTGCCAGCAGCTTGGCCGGGACAGGGAGTTCTGGGGCCAACGTCCTGACTTTC. Amino acids: CASSLAGTGSSGANVLTF.

In this sample, this clone turned up once. This chain uses TRBV4-2 with TRBJ2-1; TRBD2 might be the D (5 bases). This CDR3 is built from 14 residues. Germline loops: CDR1 LGHNA, CDR2 YNFKEQ. The germline V and J ends were trimmed by 2 bases and 8 bases, with 13 bases remaining between them. CDR3 DNA sequence: TGTGCCAGCAGCCAATTCGTCCTGGACTATGAGCAGTTCTTC. This sequence encodes CASSQFVLDYEQFF.

Only a few counts were recorded for this clone. This chain joins TRBV28 and TRBJ2-7; TRBD1 matches at 11 bases. The CDR3 totals 15 residues. V shed 3 bases, J shed 3 bases, and the junction held 4 bases outside the gene matches. Germline values: CDR1 MDHEN, CDR2 SYDVKM. The CDR3: CASSFRTGGLYEQYF. The CDR3 region has the DNA TGTGCCAGCAGTTTCCGGACAGGGGGCCTCTACGAGCAGTACTTC.

The gene calls are TRBV4-3 and TRBJ2-3; a possible D gene is TRBD2 (5 bases). Germline lookup yields CDR1 LGHNA and CDR2 YSLEER. The germline V and J ends were trimmed by 1 base and 3 bases, with 11 bases remaining between them. The CDR3 is 15 residues long. Here the CDR3 reads CASSQAGGLTDTQYF. The CDR3 DNA follows: TGCGCCAGCAGCCAAGCGGGCGGGTTAACAGATACGCAGTATTTT.

The chain links TRBV27 to TRBJ1-2; tentatively, D is TRBD1 (6 bases). The V end lost 5 bases, the J end lost 8 bases, and 21 bases lay between the germline ends. Germline V gene lookup returns CDR1 MNHEY and CDR2 SMNVEV (reference sequence). The CDR3 sequence is 15 residues long. The CDR3 DNA reads TGTGCCAGCAGTCCCCCACAGGGAGGGTATGTCGGCTACACCTTC. The encoded protein is CASSPPQGGYVGYTF.

The CDR3: CASSIASPGTGTDTQYF. The CDR3 DNA reads as TGTGCCAGTAGTATAGCCTCCCCCGGGACTGGCACAGATACGCAGTATTTT. V gene TRBV19 combines with J gene TRBJ2-3, with a weak D call TRBD2 (6 bases). With 1 base removed from V and 1 base from J, the gap between germline ends came to 15 bases. Per germline, CDR1 LNHDA and CDR2 SQIVND (reference sequence). CDR3 size: 17 residues. Full variable domain (remainder filled in from reference TRBV19 and TRBJ2-3): DGGITQSPKYLFRKEGQNVTLSCEQNLNHDAMYWYRQDPGQGLRLIYYSQIVNDFQKGDIAEGYSVSREKKESFPLTVTSAQKNPTAFYLCASSIASPGTGTDTQYFGPGTRLTVL.

This sequence joins TRBV28 and TRBJ1-1; D uncertain. This CDR3 has 15 amino acids. The V end lost 0 bases, the J end lost 3 bases, and 11 bases lay between the germline ends. Germline CDR1 reads MDHEN; CDR2 reads SYDVKM. In DNA, the CDR3 is TGTGCCAGCAGTTTATGGTCATCGAGGGACACTGAAGCTTTCTTT. Translating it yields CASSLWSSRDTEAFF.

CDR3 in amino acids: CASSYYRATNEKLFF. CDR3 nucleotide sequence: TGTGCCAGCAGTTATTACAGGGCAACTAATGAAAAACTGTTTTTT. The chain is built from TRBV6-5 and TRBJ1-4, with D perhaps TRBD1 (6 bases). The CDR3 loop spans 15 amino acids. The germline CDR1 and CDR2 sequences are MNHEY and SVGAGI. Trimming removed 3 bases at V and 0 bases at J, with 8 bases between.

This chain connects TRBV30 to TRBJ2-3; a possible D gene is TRBD2 (6 bases). The ends were cut back, 4 bases at V and 1 base at J, with 21 bases in the middle. Per the germline V gene, CDR1 is GTSNPN and CDR2 is SVGIG (reference sequence). CDR3 length: 17 amino acids. The CDR3 sequence: CAWNAGGGPWGTDTQYF. The CDR3 DNA is TGTGCCTGGAACGCGGGTGGAGGGCCATGGGGCACAGATACGCAGTATTTT.

The rearrangement links TRBV27 to TRBJ2-7; 8 nucleotides agree with TRBD2. Per the germline V gene, CDR1 is MNHEY and CDR2 is SMNVEV (reference sequence). This CDR3 spans 16 amino acids. Trimming at V came to 3 bases and at J to 3 bases, leaving 10 bases not matched to a gene. In DNA form, the CDR3 reads TGTGCCAGCAGTTTGGATCGGAGCGGGAGACTCTACGAGCAGTACTTC. As protein: CASSLDRSGRLYEQYF.

The genes are TRBV10-3 and TRBJ2-6; D perhaps matches TRBD1 (7 bases). V was cut by 0 bases and J by 2 bases, with 11 bases left in between. CDR1 and CDR2 (germline): ENHRY, SYGVKD. This CDR3 comprises 17 residues. The CDR3 coding sequence is TGTGCCATCAGTGAGTCCCGGAGGGGGCCTGGGGCCAACGTCCTGACTTTC. Translation: CAISESRRGPGANVLTF.

V and J are TRBV19 and TRBJ2-5, with D perhaps TRBD1 (7 bases). This CDR3 region has 13 residues. The germline V gene has CDR1 LNHDA and CDR2 SQIVND (reference sequence). V lost 5 bases to trimming and J lost 4 bases, with 11 bases between them. The CDR3 reads CASSAGGGETQYF. In nucleotides, the CDR3 is TGTGCCAGTAGTGCAGGGGGAGGAGAGACCCAGTACTTC. The variable domain in full, completed from reference TRBV19 and TRBJ2-5, reads DGGITQSPKYLFRKEGQNVTLSCEQNLNHDAMYWYRQDPGQGLRLIYYSQIVNDFQKGDIAEGYSVSREKKESFPLTVTSAQKNPTAFYLCASSAGGGETQYFGPGTRLLVL.

J is TRBJ1-5 and V is TRBV19; 7 bases line up with TRBD1. J was trimmed by 4 bases and V by 6 bases; bases with no gene match: 15. The CDR3 contains 17 residues. The germline V gene encodes CDR1 LNHDA and CDR2 SQIVND (reference sequence). CDR3 nucleotides: TGTGCCAGTAGACGCCGGGACAGAGGGTCTCGGAATCAGCCCCAGCATTTT. Its protein product is CASRRRDRGSRNQPQHF.

CDR3 coding DNA: TGTGCCAGCAGCCGCCCCTGGACAGGGGGCCACGCTGAAGCTTTCTTT. Translating gives CASSRPWTGGHAEAFF. This chain joins TRBV7-2 and TRBJ1-1, with 11 bases lining up with TRBD1. This CDR3 is 16 amino acids long. Germline V gives CDR1 SGHTA, CDR2 FQGNSA. V lost 5 bases to trimming and J lost 6 bases; unmatched junction nucleotides: 11. The whole variable domain, remainder taken from reference TRBV7-2 and TRBJ1-1, is GAGVSQSPSNKVTEKGKDVELRCDPISGHTALYWYRQSLGQGLEFLIYFQGNSAPDKSGLPSDRFSAERTGGSVSTLTIQRTQQEDSAVYLCASSRPWTGGHAEAFFGQGTRLTVV.

The chain employs TRBV27 and TRBJ1-1, with D uncertain. The V end lost 2 bases, the J end lost 2 bases, and 18 bases lay between the germline ends. The CDR3 runs 17 residues. Germline V gives CDR1 MNHEY, CDR2 SMNVEV (reference sequence). The CDR3 nucleotides are TGTGCCAGCAGTTTAAAGGGAGACAACGGGCCCAACACTGAAGCTTTCTTT. Protein product: CASSLKGDNGPNTEAFF.

The chain is built from TRBV19 and TRBJ1-1; 9 nucleotides agree with TRBD1. Germline V CDR1 and CDR2: LNHDA, SQIVND (reference sequence). The CDR3 is 16 amino acids. V trimming: 5 bases; J trimming: 2 bases; junction bases outside the gene matches: 9. The CDR3: CASSFRRDRVNTEAFF. Here the CDR3 DNA reads TGTGCCAGTAGTTTTCGCCGGGACAGGGTAAACACTGAAGCTTTCTTT. Full variable domain (rest looked up from reference TRBV19 and TRBJ1-1): DGGITQSPKYLFRKEGQNVTLSCEQNLNHDAMYWYRQDPGQGLRLIYYSQIVNDFQKGDIAEGYSVSREKKESFPLTVTSAQKNPTAFYLCASSFRRDRVNTEAFFGQGTRLTVV.

The chain carries TRBV10-2 and TRBJ1-1, with a possible D match to TRBD1 (5 bases). Trimming shortened V by 10 bases and J by 3 bases, and 15 bases separated the two germline ends. The CDR3 is 13 residues long. The V gene's germline CDR1 is WSHSY and CDR2 SAAADI. CDR3 residues: CATLPTGDTEAFF. The CDR3 DNA follows: TGCGCCACCCTTCCAACGGGGGACACTGAAGCTTTCTTT.